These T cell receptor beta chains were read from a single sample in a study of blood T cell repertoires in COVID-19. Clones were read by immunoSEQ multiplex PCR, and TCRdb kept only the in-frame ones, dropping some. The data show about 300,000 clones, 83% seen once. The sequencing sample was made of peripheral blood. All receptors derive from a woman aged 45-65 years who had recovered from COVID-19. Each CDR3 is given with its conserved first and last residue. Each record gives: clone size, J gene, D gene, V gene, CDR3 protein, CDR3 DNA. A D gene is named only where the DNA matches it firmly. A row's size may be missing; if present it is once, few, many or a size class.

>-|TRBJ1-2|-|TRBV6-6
CASSYRTQGRGDGYTF
TGTGCCAGCAGTTACCGAACCCAGGGCCGTGGCGATGGCTACACCTTC
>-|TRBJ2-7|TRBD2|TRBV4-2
CASSQPRYPGLAGALPYEQYF
TGTGCCAGCAGCCAGCCGCGCTACCCCGGACTAGCGGGGGCCCTTCCCTACGAGCAGTACTTC
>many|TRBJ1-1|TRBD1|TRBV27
CASSLSDRGNTEAFF
TGTGCCAGCAGTTTATCGGACAGGGGGAACACTGAAGCTTTCTTT
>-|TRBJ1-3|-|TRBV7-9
CASSRTASSGNTIYF
TGTGCCAGCAGCCGGACAGCCTCCTCTGGAAACACCATATATTTT
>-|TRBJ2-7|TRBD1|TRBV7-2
CASSLAVDRAYYEQYF
TGTGCCAGCAGCTTAGCGGTGGACAGGGCCTACTACGAGCAGTACTTC
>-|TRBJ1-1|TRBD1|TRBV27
CASSPRQGGNTEAFF
TGTGCCAGCAGTCCGCGACAGGGGGGGAACACTGAAGCTTTCTTT
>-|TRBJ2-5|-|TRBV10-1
CASTPQRPRTSQETQYF
TGCGCCAGCACGCCTCAGCGCCCCCGGACAAGTCAAGAGACCCAGTACTTC
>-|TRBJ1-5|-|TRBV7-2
CASSRNNNQPQHF
TGTGCCAGCAGCAGAAACAACAATCAGCCCCAGCATTTT
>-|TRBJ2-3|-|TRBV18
CASSQYSPPDTQYF
TGTGCCAGCTCACAATATAGCCCCCCAGATACGCAGTATTTT
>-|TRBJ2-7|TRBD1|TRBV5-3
CARSLDRGQYEQYF
TGTGCCAGAAGCTTAGACAGGGGGCAATACGAGCAGTACTTC
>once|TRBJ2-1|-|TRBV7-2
CASSPFSRDNEQFF
TGTGCCAGCAGCCCGTTCAGCAGGGACAATGAGCAGTTCTTC
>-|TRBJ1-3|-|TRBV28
CASTASGNTIYF
TGTGCCAGCACTGCCTCGGGTAACACCATATATTTT
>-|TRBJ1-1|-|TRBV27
CATGRENTEAFF
TGTGCCACCGGCAGGGAGAACACTGAAGCTTTCTTT
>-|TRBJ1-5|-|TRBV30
CAWSRGFNQPQHF
TGTGCCTGGAGCCGGGGATTCAATCAGCCCCAGCATTTT
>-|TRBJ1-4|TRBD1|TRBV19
CASSSYRGPNEKLFF
TGTGCCAGTAGTTCCTACAGGGGACCTAATGAAAAACTGTTTTTT
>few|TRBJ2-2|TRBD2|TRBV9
CASKQAGGTGELFF
TGTGCCAGCAAGCAAGCGGGAGGCACCGGGGAGCTGTTTTTT
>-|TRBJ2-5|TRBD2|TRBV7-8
CASTETGGGSMHF
TGTGCCAGCACCGAAACCGGGGGGGGCAGTATGCACTTC
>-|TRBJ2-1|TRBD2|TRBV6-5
CASSISGRDYNEQFF
TGTGCCAGCAGTATTAGCGGGAGAGACTACAATGAGCAGTTCTTC
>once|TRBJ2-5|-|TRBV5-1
CASRKRVPQETQYF
TGCGCCAGCAGGAAGCGGGTGCCCCAAGAGACCCAGTACTTC
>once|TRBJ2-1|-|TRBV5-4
CASSLPGYNEQFF
TGTGCCAGCAGCTTGCCAGGGTACAATGAGCAGTTCTTC
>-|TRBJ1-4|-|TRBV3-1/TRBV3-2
CASSQGSGAGEKLFF
TGTGCCAGCAGCCAAGGGTCAGGGGCCGGTGAAAAACTGTTTTTT
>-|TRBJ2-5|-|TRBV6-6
CASSYSGSGHEETQYF
TGTGCCAGCAGTTACTCGGGGTCAGGGCACGAAGAGACCCAGTACTTC
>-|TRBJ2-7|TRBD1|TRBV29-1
CSVRLTGLVYEQYF
TGCAGCGTTCGCTTGACAGGGCTCGTCTACGAGCAGTACTTC
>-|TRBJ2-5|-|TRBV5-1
CASSNSISGETQYF
TGCGCCAGCAGCAACAGCATTTCGGGGGAGACCCAGTACTTC
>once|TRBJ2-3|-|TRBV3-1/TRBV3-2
CASSLGQRTDTQYF
TGTGCCAGCAGCCTCGGACAGAGAACAGATACGCAGTATTTT
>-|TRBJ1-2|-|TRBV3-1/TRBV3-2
CASSQHQGSNGYTF
TGTGCCAGCAGTCAGCATCAGGGGTCTAATGGCTACACCTTC
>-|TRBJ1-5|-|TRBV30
CAWSVRGNQPQHF
TGTGCCTGGAGTGTTCGGGGCAATCAGCCCCAGCATTTT
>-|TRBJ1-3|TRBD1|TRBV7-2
CASSSTGNGNTIYF
TGTGCCAGCAGCTCGACAGGGAACGGAAACACCATATATTTT
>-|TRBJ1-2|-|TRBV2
CASSEGTANYGYTF
TGTGCCAGCAGTGAAGGGACAGCTAACTATGGCTACACCTTC
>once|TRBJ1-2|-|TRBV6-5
CASSYGGAGYTF
TGTGCCAGCAGTTACGGGGGCGCTGGCTACACCTTC
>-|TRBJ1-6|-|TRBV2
CASSPGSYNSPLHF
TGTGCCAGCAGCCCCGGGAGCTATAATTCACCCCTCCACTTT
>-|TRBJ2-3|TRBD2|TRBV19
CASSNARLAGGTDTQYF
TGTGCCAGTAGTAACGCCCGACTAGCGGGGGGCACAGATACGCAGTATTTT
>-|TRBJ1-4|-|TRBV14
CASSHTHEKLFF
TGTGCCAGCAGCCATACACATGAAAAACTGTTTTTT
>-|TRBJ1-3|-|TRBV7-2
CASSLIGGSSGNTIYF
TGTGCCAGCTCCTTGATCGGAGGGAGCTCTGGAAACACCATATATTTT
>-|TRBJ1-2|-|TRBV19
CASSMVEGIGGYTF
TGTGCCAGTAGTATGGTTGAGGGAATCGGTGGCTACACCTTC
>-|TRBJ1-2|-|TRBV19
CASSIWAVANYGYTF
TGTGCCAGTAGTATTTGGGCAGTGGCTAACTATGGCTACACCTTC
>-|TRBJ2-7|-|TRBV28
CASSVGGSYEQYF
TGTGCCAGCAGCGTCGGGGGATCCTACGAGCAGTACTTC
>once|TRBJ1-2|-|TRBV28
CAGGGSLAEGYTF
TGTGCCGGGGGGGGAAGCCTGGCGGAGGGCTACACCTTC
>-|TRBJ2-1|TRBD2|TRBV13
CASSWGRASYNEQFF
TGTGCCAGCAGCTGGGGGAGGGCCTCCTACAATGAGCAGTTCTTC
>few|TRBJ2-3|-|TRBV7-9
CASSFRSPSTDTQYF
TGTGCCAGCAGCTTCCGAAGCCCTAGCACAGATACGCAGTATTTT
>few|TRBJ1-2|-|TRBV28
CASSLSGAGYTF
TGTGCCAGCAGTTTATCAGGGGCGGGCTACACCTTC
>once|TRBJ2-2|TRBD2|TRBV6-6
CASSYLSGSATGELFF
TGTGCCAGCAGTTACCTTAGCGGGTCGGCCACCGGGGAGCTGTTTTTT
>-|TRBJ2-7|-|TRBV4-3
CASSQVGTSLGEQYF
TGCGCCAGCAGCCAAGTCGGAACTAGCCTGGGCGAGCAGTACTTC
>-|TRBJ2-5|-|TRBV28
CASSSPRTQYF
TGTGCCAGCAGTAGCCCTAGGACCCAGTACTTC
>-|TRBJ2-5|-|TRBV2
CASSELAGPQETQYF
TGTGCCAGCAGTGAACTAGCTGGACCACAAGAGACCCAGTACTTC
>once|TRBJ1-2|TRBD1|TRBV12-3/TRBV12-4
CASSSQGQGYTF
TGTGCCAGCAGCTCACAGGGGCAGGGCTACACCTTC
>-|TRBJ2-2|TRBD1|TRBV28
CASSPTGGGGELFF
TGTGCCAGCAGTCCAACAGGGGGCGGTGGGGAGCTGTTTTTT